This passage covers 30 T cell receptor beta chains from one sample sequenced in a study of blood T cells in healthy people across ages. Together with a sample-barcoded 5' primer, a J-beta primer mix was included in a second PCR lasting about 6 to 11 cycles. TCRdb reprocessed the 5' RACE reads via MiXCR and lists one record per CDR3 protein. Of fewer than 750,000 distinct CDR3 sequences detected, roughly half appear once; the ten largest clones hold about 13%. The sequenced sample consisted of blood. The receptors were gathered from a woman older than 75 in good health.

This clonotype was picked up many times. The genes are TRBV20-1 and TRBJ2-7; D tentatively fits TRBD1 or TRBD2 (5 bases each). In germline, CDR1 is DFQATT, CDR2 SNEGSKA (reference sequence). This CDR3 comprises 14 residues. Between the trimmed V and J ends, which lost 5 bases and 3 bases, there was a span of 17 bases. The CDR3 sequence: CSASPLGEFYEQYF. The CDR3 DNA reads as TGCAGTGCTTCGCCGCTAGGGGAGTTCTACGAGCAGTACTTC.

The chain combines TRBV6-2 or TRBV6-3 with TRBJ1-2, with D possibly being TRBD1 (5 bases). Per the germline V gene, CDR1 is MNHEY and CDR2 is SVGEGT. V was clipped by 0 bases and J by 3 bases, with 14 bases between them. CDR3 size: 16 residues. For the CDR3, the DNA is TGTGCCAGCAGTTACTCGAGGCGGGACGGAGACTATGGCTACACCTTC. It yields the protein CASSYSRRDGDYGYTF.

The chain joins TRBV7-2 to TRBJ2-2; D might be TRBD1 (6 bases). CDR3 length equals 15 residues. The V end was cut by 2 bases, the J end by 4 bases, with 11 bases between. The germline V gene has CDR1 SGHTA and CDR2 FQGNSA. CDR3 sequence (DNA): TGTGCCAGCAGCTTATTGGTGGGGGCCACCGGGGAGCTGTTTTTT. Translated: CASSLLVGATGELFF.

This clonotype turned up a few times. This sequence joins TRBV18 and TRBJ2-1; D might be TRBD2 (6 bases). V was clipped by 1 base and J by 5 bases, with 15 bases between them. CDR1 and CDR2 (germline): KGHSH, LQKENI. The length of the CDR3 is 16 residues. CDR3 region: CASSPLADVVDNEQFF. The CDR3 region has the DNA TGTGCCAGCTCACCACTAGCGGACGTTGTGGACAATGAGCAGTTCTTC.

This clonotype was seen repeatedly, ten times or more. The chain couples TRBV2 to TRBJ2-1, with TRBD2 matching over 9 bases. With V trimmed by 7 bases and J by 5 bases, 6 bases remained unmatched. The CDR3 is made up of 14 amino acids. Germline V gene lookup returns CDR1 SNHLY and CDR2 FYNNEI. In DNA form, the CDR3 reads TGTGCCAGCACTCGCGGGAGGGTAGACAATGAGCAGTTCTTC. Translation: CASTRGRVDNEQFF.

In DNA, the CDR3 is TGCGCCAGCAAGGTAGGGGCCGGGGCCAACGTCCTGACTTTC. Its translation: CASKVGAGANVLTF. This chain links TRBV4-1 with TRBJ2-6; D is perhaps TRBD1 (5 bases). Looked up from germline, CDR1 is MGHRA and CDR2 is YSYEKL. This CDR3 is 14 amino acids long. The germline V and J ends were trimmed by 7 bases and 4 bases, with 11 bases remaining between them.

The chain carries TRBV29-1 and TRBJ2-3; no definite D call. Germline loops: CDR1 SQVTM, CDR2 ANQGSEA. V was trimmed by 0 bases and J by 2 bases, leaving 12 bases between them. This CDR3 is 15 amino acids long. CDR3 protein: CSVEDHGRNTDTQYF. CDR3 coding DNA: TGCAGCGTTGAAGATCATGGACGGAACACAGATACGCAGTATTTT.

This clonotype occurred many times. J is TRBJ2-1 and V is TRBV12-3 or TRBV12-4; 8 bases match TRBD2. J was trimmed by 4 bases and V by 5 bases; bases with no gene match: 16. The CDR3 consists of 18 residues. The DNA of the CDR3 is TGTGCCAGCAGTCAACGACTTAGCGGGGTTTCTCCTTACAATGAGCAGTTCTTC. Protein product: CASSQRLSGVSPYNEQFF.

Concerning this clonotype itself: A much larger clone sits a single nucleotide away, making a read error possible. The chain recombines TRBV7-2 with TRBJ1-4; TRBD1 might be the D (5 bases). Trimming removed 7 bases from V and 12 bases from J, with 18 bases in between. The CDR3 sequence is 13 residues long. Germline V gives CDR1 SGHTA, CDR2 FQGNSA. Here the CDR3 reads CASTIREGEELFF. Here the CDR3 DNA reads TGTGCCAGCACTATCAGGGAGGGCGAAGAACTGTTTTTT.

A few counts support this clonotype. DNA for the CDR3: TGTGCCAGCAAAACTAGCGGGTACACAGATACGCAGTATTTT. Translation gives CASKTSGYTDTQYF. The rearrangement joins TRBV2 to TRBJ2-3; 9 bases line up with TRBD2. CDR1 SNHLY and CDR2 FYNNEI come from the germline V gene. J lost 2 bases, V lost 7 bases, and 4 bases had no gene match. This CDR3 spans 14 amino acids.

This clonotype turned up a few times. The J gene is TRBJ2-7, the V gene TRBV7-2; TRBD1 matches 10 bases. Germline assignment: CDR1 SGHTA and CDR2 FQGNSA. CDR3 length: 16 residues. The ends lost 2 bases at V and 3 bases at J; junction bases unmatched: 7. DNA for the CDR3: TGTGCCAGCAGCTTACCTTCCGGGGACAGGGGCTACGAGCAGTACTTC. It encodes CASSLPSGDRGYEQYF.

This rearrangement joins TRBV3-1 to TRBJ2-7, with 8 bases matching TRBD1. The CDR3 sequence is 14 residues long. CDR1 LGHDT and CDR2 YNNKEL come from the germline V gene (reference sequence). The trim removed 3 bases at V and 4 bases at J, leaving 5 bases unmatched. The CDR3 spells CASSQGDRQYEQYF. The CDR3 DNA reads as TGTGCCAGCAGCCAGGGGGACAGGCAGTACGAGCAGTACTTC.

For this clonotype: The junction and the germline gene differ at one end; a read error may be behind it. The rearrangement uses TRBV7-9 and TRBJ1-3; possible D gene TRBD1, 5 bases. This CDR3 has 15 amino acids. Per germline, CDR1 SEHNR and CDR2 FQNEAQ (reference sequence). Here the CDR3 DNA reads TGCGCCAGCAGCCATCGGACAAATTCTGGAAACACCATATATTTT. Its protein is CASSHRTNSGNTIYF.

The rearrangement joins TRBV20-1 to TRBJ2-1; possible D gene TRBD2, 6 bases. There are 14 residues in the CDR3. Per the germline V gene, CDR1 is DFQATT and CDR2 is SNEGSKA (reference sequence). V lost 4 bases and J lost 1, with 11 bases in between. CDR3 bases: TGCAGTGCTACTTACGGGACTTCCTACAATGAGCAGTTCTTC. Translating gives CSATYGTSYNEQFF.

This chain uses TRBV20-1 with TRBJ2-3; 10 nucleotides line up with TRBD1. The germline V gene has CDR1 DFQATT and CDR2 SNEGSKA (reference sequence). The CDR3 consists of 14 residues. The V gene end was trimmed by 7 bases and the J gene end by 8 bases; junction bases not matched to a gene: 12. CDR3 loop: CSVAADRGLGTQYF. CDR3 bases: TGCAGTGTCGCCGCAGACAGGGGGCTAGGTACGCAGTATTTT.

The chain combines TRBV21-1 with TRBJ1-1. TRBV21-1 is a documented pseudogene. CDR3 length equals 16 residues. CDR3 amino acids: CASSSELPTGPDVAFF. CDR3 in DNA: TGTGCCAGCAGCTCCGAGCTTCCAACTGGACCGGACGTAGCTTTCTTT.

This clonotype is deemed medium-sized. The chain employs TRBV7-3 and TRBJ2-1; D might be TRBD2 (6 bases). The CDR3 extends over 13 amino acids. Trimming left V 2 bases short and J 7 bases short, with 9 bases between. Germline-derived CDR1 and CDR2 are SGHTA and FQGTGA. CDR3 loop: CASSLGGENEQFF. The CDR3 region has the DNA TGTGCCAGCAGCTTAGGAGGGGAGAATGAGCAGTTCTTC.

CDR3 in DNA: TGTGCCAGCAGCTTCGACGGGGAGTTTAATTCACCCCTCCACTTT. Its translation is CASSFDGEFNSPLHF. The chain has TRBV7-2 and TRBJ1-6, with D uncertain. V gave up 3 bases and J gave up 6 bases, with 12 bases separating them. In germline, CDR1 is SGHTA, CDR2 FQGNSA. The CDR3 consists of 15 residues.

The J gene is TRBJ2-5, the V gene TRBV6-1; 8 positions match TRBD2. Trimming removed 6 bases from V and 4 bases from J; junction bases left unmatched: 16. In germline, CDR1 is MNHNS, CDR2 SASEGT. CDR3 length equals 17 residues. This CDR3 reads CASRLTLPGLGRETQYF. CDR3 DNA sequence: TGTGCCAGCAGACTTACCCTGCCGGGACTAGGTCGAGAGACCCAGTACTTC.

The chain employs TRBV7-2 and TRBJ2-7, with a possible D match to TRBD2 (6 bases). The germline V gene encodes CDR1 SGHTA and CDR2 FQGNSA. The ends were cut back, 5 bases at V and 3 bases at J, with 17 bases in the middle. The CDR3 has 15 residues. In nucleotides, the CDR3 is TGTGCCAGCAGCCCACTACCTAGGACTATCTACGAGCAGTACTTC. It yields the protein CASSPLPRTIYEQYF.

The chain carries TRBV6-2 or TRBV6-3 and TRBJ2-1; TRBD2 matches 7 bases. This CDR3 has 14 residues. Trimming removed 4 bases from V and 13 bases from J; junction bases left unmatched: 13. Per the germline V gene, CDR1 is MNHEY and CDR2 is SVGEGT. The CDR3 loop reads CASSSRLATETQFF. The CDR3, as DNA: TGTGCCAGCAGTTCGAGACTAGCTACAGAGACCCAGTTCTTC.

The chain combines TRBV25-1 with TRBJ2-1, with 8 bases identical to TRBD1. In germline, CDR1 is MGHDK, CDR2 SYGVNS. The trim removed 4 bases at V and 13 bases at J, leaving 12 bases unmatched. This CDR3 is built from 14 residues. CDR3 sequence reads: CASSVRGQGGPQFF. CDR3 nucleotide sequence: TGTGCCAGCAGTGTTAGAGGACAGGGCGGCCCCCAGTTCTTC.

The gene calls are TRBV29-1 and TRBJ2-7; weak D call: TRBD2 (6 bases). The CDR3 runs to 17 residues. Germline CDR1 and CDR2: SQVTM and ANQGSEA. The V gene lost 1 base and the J gene lost 7 bases, with 26 bases spanning the gap. CDR3 sequence reads: CSVEAGVSGEAYNEQYF. The CDR3 DNA sequence: TGCAGCGTTGAAGCGGGGGTGTCCGGGGAGGCCTACAATGAGCAGTACTTC.

This clonotype was found many times. As DNA, the CDR3 is TGTGCCAGCAGACCTCGGGCACCACGAGAGTACTTC. Encoded protein: CASRPRAPREYF. The chain couples TRBV28 to TRBJ2-7; unclear D gene. The V gene lost 6 bases and the J gene lost 11 bases, with 17 bases spanning the gap. The CDR3 length is 12 residues. The germline V gene encodes CDR1 MDHEN and CDR2 SYDVKM. The full variable domain, completed using reference TRBV28 and TRBJ2-7, is DVKVTQSSRYLVKRTGEKVFLECVQDMDHENMFWYRQDPGLGLRLIYFSYDVKMKEKGDIPEGYSVSREKKERFSLILESASTNQTSMYLCASRPRAPREYFGPGTRLTVT.

This clonotype appeared many times. This sequence joins TRBV12-3 or TRBV12-4 and TRBJ1-1; possible D gene TRBD1, 5 bases. Between the trimmed V and J ends, which lost 6 bases and 6 bases, there was a span of 11 bases. This CDR3 spans 12 amino acids. The DNA of the CDR3 is TGTGCCAGCAGCCTTCGGGGGTCTGAAGCTTTCTTT. It translates to CASSLRGSEAFF.

This clonotype was seen at least ten times. The chain employs TRBV5-1 and TRBJ2-1; weak D call: TRBD2 (6 bases). V was clipped by 0 bases and J by 10 bases, with 8 bases between them. The germline CDR1 and CDR2 sequences are SGHRS and YFSETQ. The CDR3 totals 12 residues. CDR3 loop: CASSLERAEQFF. CDR3 DNA: TGCGCCAGCAGCTTGGAGCGGGCGGAGCAGTTCTTC.

This clonotype was recorded at least ten times. The V gene is TRBV27, the J gene TRBJ2-1; 12 bases map to TRBD2. Trimming removed 6 bases from V and 9 bases from J; junction bases left unmatched: 12. The V gene's germline CDR1 is MNHEY and CDR2 SMNVEV (reference sequence). CDR3 size: 16 residues. The CDR3 sequence: CASSFLAGGDKGEQFF. CDR3 DNA: TGTGCCAGCAGCTTCCTAGCGGGAGGGGATAAGGGTGAGCAGTTCTTC.

This clonotype was counted at least ten times. The chain has TRBV28 and TRBJ2-7, with D hard to call. This CDR3 region has 14 residues. Germline V CDR1 and CDR2: MDHEN, SYDVKM. V was trimmed by 7 bases and J by 4 bases, leaving 17 bases between them. This CDR3 is CASKLPTSPYEQYF. CDR3 in DNA: TGTGCCAGCAAACTACCCACATCCCCTTACGAGCAGTACTTC.

As concerns this clonotype: Just one base apart from a much larger clone, this may be a read error. The gene calls are TRBV10-3 and TRBJ2-7; TRBD1 agrees at 10 bases. The V and J ends lost 8 bases and 2 bases, in that order; junction bases with no gene match: 9. The germline V gene has CDR1 ENHRY and CDR2 SYGVKD. CDR3 size: 15 residues. The CDR3 loop is CAIGGGQGIAYEQYF. Written as DNA, the CDR3 is TGTGCCATCGGTGGGGGACAGGGGATAGCCTACGAGCAGTACTTC.

Only a few counts were recorded for this clonotype. The CDR3 loop is CASSLGLAGLVFDEQFF. In DNA, the CDR3 is TGTGCCAGCAGCCTCGGACTAGCGGGACTCGTTTTCGATGAGCAGTTCTTC. The chain uses TRBV3-1 and TRBJ2-1; TRBD2 matches 12 bases. V trimming: 4 bases; J trimming: 8 bases; junction bases outside the gene matches: 12. In germline, CDR1 is LGHDT, CDR2 YNNKEL (reference sequence). This CDR3 spans 17 amino acids.